A single sample gave rise to the 29 T cell receptor beta chains below, sequenced in a study of T cells in Graves' hyperthyroidism and ophthalmopathy. From RNA transcripts, TCR beta CDR3 regions were amplified. The TCR CDR3 first-round RT-PCR relied on the HTBI primer set. TCRdb re-called the multiplex PCR reads through MiXCR, storing one row per CDR3 protein. The sample shows some 510,000 distinct CDR3 sequences, 20% of them seen only once. Sequencing was performed on blood. Receptor source: a man younger than 30 with Graves' hyperthyroidism.

The chain joins TRBV7-3 to TRBJ2-5; 7 positions agree with TRBD1. Trimming took 4 bases from V and 3 from J; bases not matched to a gene: 2. Germline assignment: CDR1 SGHTA and CDR2 FQGTGA. The length of the CDR3 is 13 residues. CDR3 sequence (DNA): TGTGCCAGCAGCTACGGGACAGAAGAGACCCAGTACTTC. This encodes CASSYGTEETQYF.

The chain carries TRBV11-2 and TRBJ2-5; no clear D. Trimming stripped 2 bases from V and 4 bases from J, with 17 bases between. Germline V gives CDR1 SGHAT, CDR2 FQNNGV. The CDR3 spans 16 residues. This CDR3 reads CASSLRSSSLRETQYF. For the CDR3, the DNA is TGTGCCAGCAGCTTAAGGTCATCTTCCTTGAGAGAGACCCAGTACTTC.

The V call is TRBV30, the J call TRBJ2-5; tentatively, D is TRBD1 or TRBD2 (5 bases each). The germline V gene has CDR1 GTSNPN and CDR2 SVGIG (reference sequence). The CDR3 runs to 15 residues. With 4 bases removed from V and 8 bases from J, the gap between germline ends came to 23 bases. The CDR3, as DNA: TGTGCCTGGACCCCCGGGACCGGACGGCAAGGTACCCAGTACTTC. Translating gives CAWTPGTGRQGTQYF.

This clonotype was counted many times. The chain recombines TRBV28 with TRBJ2-6, with a possible D match to TRBD2 (5 bases). V was shortened by 1 base and J by 3 bases, with 10 bases between the two germline ends. CDR1 is MDHEN, CDR2 SYDVKM, per germline. The CDR3 has 16 residues. In DNA, the CDR3 is TGTGCCAGCAGTTTATTACTCGGGATTGGGGCCAACGTCCTGACTTTC. This codes for CASSLLLGIGANVLTF.

This clonotype was counted once. A much larger clone differs by one base, so this may be a read error. The chain joins TRBV7-9 to TRBJ2-5; 11 nucleotides match TRBD2. From germline, CDR1 is SEHNR and CDR2 FQNEAQ (reference sequence). This CDR3 region has 15 residues. The CDR3 coding sequence is TGTGCCAGCACCCCTAGCGGGGGGCACCAAGATACCCAGTACTTC. Protein product: CASTPSGGHQDTQYF.

This clonotype was observed a few times. This sequence joins TRBV29-1 and TRBJ2-7; TRBD1 might be the D (7 bases). CDR1 and CDR2 from the germline V gene are SQVTM and ANQGSEA. The CDR3 contains 16 residues. The V end was cut by 6 bases, the J end by 0 bases, with 21 bases between. The CDR3 is CSVWTGGTLSSYEQYF. CDR3 nucleotides: TGCAGCGTCTGGACAGGAGGGACCCTTTCCTCCTACGAGCAGTACTTC.

V is TRBV6-1 and J is TRBJ2-7; 9 bases match TRBD1. The length of the CDR3 is 14 residues. Germline assignment: CDR1 MNHNS and CDR2 SASEGT. J lost 2 bases, V lost 6 bases, and 5 bases had no gene match. The CDR3 is CASRLTGGAYEQYF. In DNA form, the CDR3 reads TGTGCCAGCAGATTGACAGGGGGGGCCTACGAGCAGTACTTC.

This clonotype was found many times. This rearrangement joins TRBV30 to TRBJ1-5; a weak D match, TRBD1 (6 bases). The CDR3 covers 14 residues. Trimming removed 2 bases at V and 5 bases at J, with 13 bases between. Germline V gene lookup returns CDR1 GTSNPN and CDR2 SVGIG (reference sequence). The CDR3 DNA follows: TGTGCCTGGAGTCCGGACAGCACACATCAGCCCCAGCATTTT. As protein: CAWSPDSTHQPQHF.

The sample holds many counts of this clonotype. V and J are TRBV12-5 and TRBJ1-5; 8 bases fit TRBD1. The J segment lost 11 bases and the V segment lost 6 bases, leaving 15 bases of the junction unmatched. The CDR3 loop spans 15 amino acids. Germline V CDR1 and CDR2: LGHNT, FRNRAP. This chain's CDR3 is CASGQSGQGGVAQHF. The CDR3 region has the DNA TGTGCTAGTGGCCAATCCGGACAGGGTGGTGTGGCCCAGCATTTT.

Many counts were recorded for this clonotype. The chain couples TRBV12-3 or TRBV12-4 to TRBJ1-1; D gene uncertain. The CDR3 totals 12 residues. V dropped 6 bases and J dropped 7 bases, with 12 bases sitting between them. CDR3: CASRHGPFEAFF. The CDR3, as DNA: TGTGCCAGCAGGCATGGGCCATTTGAAGCTTTCTTT.

The table lists this clonotype with a few counts. The CDR3 loop is CASSELGDGETQYF. The CDR3 DNA reads TGCGCCAGTTCTGAGTTGGGGGATGGTGAGACCCAGTACTTC. The rearrangement uses TRBV4-1 and TRBJ2-5; D is perhaps TRBD1 or TRBD2 (5 bases each). The CDR3 runs 14 residues. The V gene's germline CDR1 is MGHRA and CDR2 YSYEKL. Trimming stripped 9 bases from V and 5 bases from J, with 19 bases between.

The DNA for the CDR3 is TGTGCGACGTCCCCTTTTCGGAGGGAACAAGAGACCCAGTACTTC. Translation gives CATSPFRREQETQYF. The V call is TRBV6-2 or TRBV6-3, the J call TRBJ2-5, with D perhaps TRBD2 (6 bases). This CDR3 region has 15 residues. In germline, CDR1 is MNHEY, CDR2 SVGEGT.

In its sample, this clonotype was seen once. The chain joins TRBV11-3 to TRBJ2-5, with D possibly matching TRBD2 (6 bases). Trimming shortened V by 5 bases and J by 2 bases, and 18 bases separated the two germline ends. This CDR3 contains 16 residues. Per germline, CDR1 SGHNT and CDR2 YENEEA. The CDR3 spells CASSPKVAGSQETQYF. CDR3 in DNA: TGTGCCAGCAGCCCAAAGGTTGCGGGGAGTCAAGAGACCCAGTACTTC.

This clonotype came up many times. The chain carries TRBV6-1 and TRBJ2-7; D is perhaps TRBD1 or TRBD2 (5 bases each). The length of the CDR3 is 16 residues. V lost 6 bases and J lost 7, with 25 bases in between. Per the germline V gene, CDR1 is MNHNS and CDR2 is SASEGT. CDR3 region: CASSRAMRGEGEEQYF. The CDR3 DNA is TGTGCCAGCAGCAGGGCAATGAGAGGGGAAGGAGAAGAGCAGTACTTC.

This clonotype has at least ten counts. The chain recombines TRBV6-1 with TRBJ2-5; TRBD1 matches 8 bases. Losses at the gene ends were 3 bases for V and 7 bases for J; bases not matched to a gene: 13. Germline V lookup: CDR1 MNHNS, CDR2 SASEGT. The CDR3 contains 16 residues. DNA for the CDR3: TGTGCCAGCAGTGAGCTACAGGACAGGGAGTTGGGGACCCAGTACTTC. It yields the protein CASSELQDRELGTQYF.

This clonotype was counted many times. The chain has TRBV12-3 or TRBV12-4 and TRBJ1-1, with D unclear. The V end lost 3 bases, the J end lost 3 bases, and 14 bases lay between the germline ends. The CDR3 runs to 15 residues. Here the CDR3 DNA reads TGTGCCAGCAGTTTTTTTGGATTTTCGGACACTGAAGCTTTCTTT. Encoded protein: CASSFFGFSDTEAFF.

This clonotype has ten or more counts. This CDR3 is CASSWGDYWDTEAFF. The CDR3, as DNA: TGTGCCAGCAGTTGGGGAGACTATTGGGACACTGAAGCTTTCTTT. The J gene is TRBJ1-1, the V gene TRBV28; the D is unclear. Per germline, CDR1 MDHEN and CDR2 SYDVKM. The CDR3 length is 15 residues. Trimming removed 4 bases at V and 3 bases at J, with 15 bases between.

This clonotype was recorded at least ten times. The chain employs TRBV6-1 and TRBJ1-1; 7 bases are a match to TRBD1. Germline loops: CDR1 MNHNS, CDR2 SASEGT. V was pared by 6 bases and J by 8 bases, with 6 bases of the junction left unmatched. This CDR3 region has 12 residues. CDR3 DNA: TGTGCCAGCAGCAGGGGGGCCGAAGAAGCTTTCTTT. Encoded protein: CASSRGAEEAFF.

This clonotype was seen repeatedly, ten times or more. The DNA of the CDR3 is TGTGCCAGCAGTTACTCGAGCGGGGGGGCCTACGAGCAGTACTTC. It yields the protein CASSYSSGGAYEQYF. The chain employs TRBV6-2 or TRBV6-3 and TRBJ2-7; TRBD2 aligns across 10 bases. Germline V gene lookup returns CDR1 MNHEY and CDR2 SVGEGT. CDR3 length: 15 amino acids. V shed 0 bases, J shed 2 bases, and the junction held 1 base outside the gene matches.

This clonotype was picked up many times. The chain joins TRBV10-3 to TRBJ1-5; no clear D. There are 14 residues in the CDR3. Germline V gene data show CDR1 as ENHRY and CDR2 as SYGVKD. Trimming removed 10 bases from V and 3 bases from J, with 16 bases in between. CDR3 DNA: TGTGCCACCGCTCGCGGGAGGGACAATCAGCCCCAGCATTTT. Protein product: CATARGRDNQPQHF.

About this clonotype itself: This may stem from a read error, because a much larger clone lies one nucleotide away. The chain joins TRBV10-3 to TRBJ1-5, with D uncertain. The CDR3 is 16 residues long. Germline lookup yields CDR1 ENHRY and CDR2 SYGVKD. The DNA for the CDR3 is TGTGCCATCAGTGAGTGGGCAGGTGATAGCAATCAGCCCAAGCATTTT. Residues: CAISEWAGDSNQPKHF.

There are many counts of this clonotype. V usage is TRBV30 and J usage is TRBJ1-3, with D maybe TRBD1 (5 bases). V was trimmed by 5 bases and J by 2 bases, leaving 13 bases between them. Per the germline V gene, CDR1 is GTSNPN and CDR2 is SVGIG (reference sequence). This CDR3 contains 14 residues. The DNA for the CDR3 is TGTGCCTGGCTCGACGGGACGGCTGGAAACACCATATATTTT. Protein sequence: CAWLDGTAGNTIYF.

The sample holds many counts of this clonotype. The chain joins TRBV29-1 to TRBJ1-2; a weak D match, TRBD1 (5 bases). This CDR3 has 12 residues. Trimming took 6 bases from V and 3 from J, leaving 11 bases between them. Germline V lookup: CDR1 SQVTM, CDR2 ANQGSEA. CDR3 nucleotides: TGCAGCGTCTCGACAGTCCACTATGGCTACACCTTC. Translated, it gives CSVSTVHYGYTF.

This clonotype was counted ten times or more. A single base separates this from a much larger clone, so it may be a read error. The V gene is TRBV27, the J gene TRBJ1-1; D possibly corresponds to TRBD1 (5 bases). The length of the CDR3 is 15 residues. V was clipped by 3 bases and J by 1 base, with 12 bases between them. Germline V gene lookup returns CDR1 MNHEY and CDR2 SMNVEV (reference sequence). This CDR3 reads CASSFLGGENTEAFF. In DNA form, the CDR3 reads TGTGCCAGCAGTTTCCTTGGGGGAGAGAACACTGAAGCTTTCTTT.

This clonotype was counted at least ten times. The chain recombines TRBV6-5 with TRBJ1-5; D uncertain. This CDR3 spans 16 amino acids. V lost 2 bases, J lost 2 bases, and 13 bases lay in between. CDR1 is MNHEY and CDR2 is SVGAGI in the germline V gene. The CDR3 bases are TGTGCCAGCAGTTACGGGGTCGGGGAGGGCAATCAGCCCCAGCATTTT. It codes for CASSYGVGEGNQPQHF.

The chain combines TRBV6-1 with TRBJ2-5; D uncertain. Deletions cut 7 bases from V and 2 bases from J, with 11 bases between. CDR1 MNHNS and CDR2 SASEGT come from the germline V gene. The CDR3 runs 13 residues. This CDR3 is CASTRTLQETQYF. DNA for the CDR3: TGTGCCAGCACTAGGACGCTACAAGAGACCCAGTACTTC.

In this sample, this clonotype turned up many times. The chain is built from TRBV5-1 and TRBJ2-5; 11 bases line up with TRBD2. Germline trimming cut 0 bases from V and 1 base from J; bases unmatched to any gene: 8. This CDR3 spans 18 amino acids. Germline CDR1 and CDR2: SGHRS and YFSETQ. Here the CDR3 DNA reads TGCGCCAGCAGCTTGGGACTAGCGGGGCCTGGGGGCCAAGAGACCCAGTACTTC. It is translated as CASSLGLAGPGGQETQYF.

As concerns this clonotype: This may be a read error, as it is one base from a much larger clone. The chain uses TRBV7-9 and TRBJ2-5; TRBD2 might be the D (6 bases). CDR1 SEHNR and CDR2 FQNEAQ come from the germline V gene (reference sequence). CDR3 length: 15 amino acids. The CDR3 nucleotides are TGTACCAGCAGCCCCCCCGGGGGTGAGCGAGAGACCCAGTACTTC. Its translation: CTSSPPGGERETQYF. Full variable domain (rest looked up from reference TRBV7-9 and TRBJ2-5): DTGVSQNPRHKITKRGQNVTFRCDPISEHNRLYWYRQTLGQGPEFLTYFQNEAQLEKSRLLSDRFSAERPKGSFSTLEIQRTEQGDSAMYLCTSSPPGGERETQYFGPGTRLLVL.

This clonotype was seen at least ten times. The germline gene is not matched at one end of the junction; a read error may be the cause. CDR3 sequence reads: CCVGGQNTGELFF. The CDR3 DNA reads as TGCTGCGTTGGGGGCCAGAACACCGGGGAGCTGTTTTTT. The chain joins TRBV29-1 to TRBJ2-2; D possibly corresponds to TRBD1 (6 bases). CDR1 and CDR2 (germline): SQVTM, ANQGSEA. This CDR3 contains 13 residues.